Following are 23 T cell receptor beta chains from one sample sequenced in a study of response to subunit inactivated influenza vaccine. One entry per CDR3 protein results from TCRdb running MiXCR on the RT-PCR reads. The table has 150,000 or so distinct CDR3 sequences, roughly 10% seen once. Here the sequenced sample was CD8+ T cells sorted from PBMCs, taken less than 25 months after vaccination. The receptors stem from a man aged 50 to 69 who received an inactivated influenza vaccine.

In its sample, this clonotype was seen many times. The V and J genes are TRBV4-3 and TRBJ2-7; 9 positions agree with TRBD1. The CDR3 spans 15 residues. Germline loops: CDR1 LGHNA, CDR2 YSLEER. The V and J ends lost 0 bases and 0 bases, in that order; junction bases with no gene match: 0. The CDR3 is CASSQETGGSYEQYF. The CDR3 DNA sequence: TGCGCCAGCAGCCAAGAGACAGGGGGCTCCTACGAGCAGTACTTC.

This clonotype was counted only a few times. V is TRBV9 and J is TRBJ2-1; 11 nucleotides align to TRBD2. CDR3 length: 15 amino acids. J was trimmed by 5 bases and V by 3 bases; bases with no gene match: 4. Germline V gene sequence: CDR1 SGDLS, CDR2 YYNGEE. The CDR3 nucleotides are TGTGCCAGCAGCGCTAGCGGGAGGCCCAACAATGAGCAGTTCTTC. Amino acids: CASSASGRPNNEQFF.

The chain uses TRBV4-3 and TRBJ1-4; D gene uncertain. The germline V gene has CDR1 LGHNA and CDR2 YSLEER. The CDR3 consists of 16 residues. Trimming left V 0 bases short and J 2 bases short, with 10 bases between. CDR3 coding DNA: TGCGCCAGCAGCCAAGATTGGAGGGCGACTAATGAAAAACTGTTTTTT. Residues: CASSQDWRATNEKLFF.

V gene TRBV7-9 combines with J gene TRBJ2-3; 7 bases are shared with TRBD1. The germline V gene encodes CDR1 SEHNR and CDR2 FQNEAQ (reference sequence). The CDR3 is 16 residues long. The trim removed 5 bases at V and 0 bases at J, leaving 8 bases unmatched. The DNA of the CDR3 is TGTGCCAGCAGCGCCATGACAGGGTTCAGCACAGATACGCAGTATTTT. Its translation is CASSAMTGFSTDTQYF.

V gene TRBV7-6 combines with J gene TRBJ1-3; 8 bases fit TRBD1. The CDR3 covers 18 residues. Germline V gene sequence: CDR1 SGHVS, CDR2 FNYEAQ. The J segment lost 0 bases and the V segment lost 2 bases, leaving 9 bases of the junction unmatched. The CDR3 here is CASSLSPGQANSGNTIYF. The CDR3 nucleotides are TGTGCCAGCAGCTTATCCCCGGGACAGGCAAACTCTGGAAACACCATATATTTT. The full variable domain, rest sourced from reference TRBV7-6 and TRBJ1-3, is GAGVSQSPRYKVTKRGQDVALRCDPISGHVSLYWYRQALGQGPEFLTYFNYEAQQDKSGLPNDRFSAERPEGSISTLTIQRTEQRDSAMYRCASSLSPGQANSGNTIYFGEGSWLTVV.

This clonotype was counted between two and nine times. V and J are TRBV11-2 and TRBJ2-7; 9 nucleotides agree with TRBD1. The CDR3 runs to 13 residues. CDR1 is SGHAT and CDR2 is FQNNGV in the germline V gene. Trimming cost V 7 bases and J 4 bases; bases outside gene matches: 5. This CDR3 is CASTGTGMYEQYF. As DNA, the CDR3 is TGTGCCAGCACCGGGACAGGGATGTACGAGCAGTACTTC.

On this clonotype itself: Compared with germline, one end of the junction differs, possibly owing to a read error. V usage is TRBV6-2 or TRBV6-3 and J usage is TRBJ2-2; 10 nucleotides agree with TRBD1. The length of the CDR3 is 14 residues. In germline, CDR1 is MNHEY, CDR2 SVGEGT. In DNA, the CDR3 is TGTCCCAGTTTACCGGGACAGGGGCCCGGGGAGCTGTTTTTT. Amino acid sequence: CPSLPGQGPGELFF.

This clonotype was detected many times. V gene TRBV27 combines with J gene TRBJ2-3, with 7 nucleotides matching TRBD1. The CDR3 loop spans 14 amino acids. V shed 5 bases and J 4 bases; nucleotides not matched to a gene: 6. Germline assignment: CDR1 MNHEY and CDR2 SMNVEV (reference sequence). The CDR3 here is CASSHRGASDTQYF. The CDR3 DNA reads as TGTGCCAGCAGTCACAGGGGTGCTTCAGATACGCAGTATTTT.

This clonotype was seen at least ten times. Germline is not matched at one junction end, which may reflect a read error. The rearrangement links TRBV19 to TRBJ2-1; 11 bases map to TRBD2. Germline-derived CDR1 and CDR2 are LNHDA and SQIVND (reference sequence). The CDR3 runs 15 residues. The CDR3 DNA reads TGCGCCAGCAGCATCGGGACTAGCGGTTACAATGAGCAGTTCTTC. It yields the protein CASSIGTSGYNEQFF.

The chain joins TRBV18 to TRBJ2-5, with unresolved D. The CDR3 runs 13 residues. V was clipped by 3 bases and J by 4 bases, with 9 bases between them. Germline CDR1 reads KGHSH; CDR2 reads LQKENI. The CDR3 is CASSPSKGETQYF. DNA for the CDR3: TGTGCCAGCTCACCGTCGAAGGGAGAGACCCAGTACTTC.

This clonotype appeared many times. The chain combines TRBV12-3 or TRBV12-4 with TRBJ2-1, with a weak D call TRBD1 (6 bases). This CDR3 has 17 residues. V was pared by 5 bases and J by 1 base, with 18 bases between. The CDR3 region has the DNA TGTGCCAGCAGTCCCGGACAGTCAAGTCAGTCCTACAATGAGCAGTTCTTC. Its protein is CASSPGQSSQSYNEQFF.

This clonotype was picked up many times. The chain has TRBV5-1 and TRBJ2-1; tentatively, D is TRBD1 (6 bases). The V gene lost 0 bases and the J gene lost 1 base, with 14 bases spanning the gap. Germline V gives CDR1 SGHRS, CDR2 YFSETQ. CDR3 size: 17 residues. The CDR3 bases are TGCGCCAGCAGCTTGGATGGACAGCGCCGTTCCTACAATGAGCAGTTCTTC. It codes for CASSLDGQRRSYNEQFF.

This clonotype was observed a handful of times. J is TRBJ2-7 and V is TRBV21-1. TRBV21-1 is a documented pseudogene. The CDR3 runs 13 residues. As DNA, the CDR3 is TGTGCCAGCAGCCGAGATCAACCCTACGAGCAGTACTTC. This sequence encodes CASSRDQPYEQYF.

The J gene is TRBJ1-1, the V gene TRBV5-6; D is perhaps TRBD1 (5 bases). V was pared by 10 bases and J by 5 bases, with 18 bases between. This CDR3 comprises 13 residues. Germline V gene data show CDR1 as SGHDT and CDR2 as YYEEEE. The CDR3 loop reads CARKRGIRTEAFF. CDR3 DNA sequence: TGTGCCCGTAAAAGGGGCATTCGTACTGAAGCTTTCTTT.

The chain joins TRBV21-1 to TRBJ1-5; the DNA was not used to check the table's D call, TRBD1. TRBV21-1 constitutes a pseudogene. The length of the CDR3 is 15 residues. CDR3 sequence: CASSKPGPREQPQHF. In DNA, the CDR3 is TGTGCCAGCAGCAAGCCGGGACCAAGAGAACAGCCCCAGCATTTT.

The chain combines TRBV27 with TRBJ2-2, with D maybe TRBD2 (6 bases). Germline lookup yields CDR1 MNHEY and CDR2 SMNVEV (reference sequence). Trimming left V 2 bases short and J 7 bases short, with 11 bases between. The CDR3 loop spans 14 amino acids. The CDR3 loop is CASSLVAGYGELFF. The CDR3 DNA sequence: TGTGCCAGCAGTTTAGTCGCGGGGTACGGGGAGCTGTTTTTT.

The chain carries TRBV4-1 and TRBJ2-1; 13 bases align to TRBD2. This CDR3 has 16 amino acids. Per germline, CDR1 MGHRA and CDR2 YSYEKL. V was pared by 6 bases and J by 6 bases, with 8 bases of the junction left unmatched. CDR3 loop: CASRQLAGGVINEQFF. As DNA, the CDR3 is TGCGCCAGCAGGCAACTAGCGGGGGGGGTCATCAATGAGCAGTTCTTC.

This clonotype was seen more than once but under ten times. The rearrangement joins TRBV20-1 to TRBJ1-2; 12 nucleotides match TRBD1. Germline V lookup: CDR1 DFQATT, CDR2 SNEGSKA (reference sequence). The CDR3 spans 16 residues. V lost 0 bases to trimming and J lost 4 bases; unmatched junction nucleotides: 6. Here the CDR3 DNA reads TGCAGTGCTAGAGATCGGGGACAGGGGGCCCCCTATGGCTACACCTTC. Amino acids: CSARDRGQGAPYGYTF.

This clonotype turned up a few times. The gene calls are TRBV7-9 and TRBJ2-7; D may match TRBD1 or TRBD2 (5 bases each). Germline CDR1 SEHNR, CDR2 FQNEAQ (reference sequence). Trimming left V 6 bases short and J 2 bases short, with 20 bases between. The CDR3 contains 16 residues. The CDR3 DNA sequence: TGTGCCAGCAGACCGGGGACGGGGCCCCTTACCTACGAGCAGTACTTC. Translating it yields CASRPGTGPLTYEQYF. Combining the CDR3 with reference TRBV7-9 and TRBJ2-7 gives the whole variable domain DTGVSQNPRHKITKRGQNVTFRCDPISEHNRLYWYRQTLGQGPEFLTYFQNEAQLEKSRLLSDRFSAERPKGSFSTLEIQRTEQGDSAMYLCASRPGTGPLTYEQYFGPGTRLTVT.

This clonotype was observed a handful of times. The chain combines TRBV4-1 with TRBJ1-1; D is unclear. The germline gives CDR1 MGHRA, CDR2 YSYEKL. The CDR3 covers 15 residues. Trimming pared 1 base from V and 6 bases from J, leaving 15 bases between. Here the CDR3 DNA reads TGCGCCAGCAGCCAAGTTCGGTTTCTGGGCCCTGAAGCTTTCTTT. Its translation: CASSQVRFLGPEAFF.

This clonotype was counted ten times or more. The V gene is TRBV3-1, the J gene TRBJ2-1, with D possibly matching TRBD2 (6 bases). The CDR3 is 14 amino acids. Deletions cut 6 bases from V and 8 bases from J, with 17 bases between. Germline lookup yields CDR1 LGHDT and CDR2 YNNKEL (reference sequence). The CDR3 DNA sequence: TGTGCCAGCAGTTCTGTAACTAGCTGGGATGAGCAGTTCTTC. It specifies CASSSVTSWDEQFF.

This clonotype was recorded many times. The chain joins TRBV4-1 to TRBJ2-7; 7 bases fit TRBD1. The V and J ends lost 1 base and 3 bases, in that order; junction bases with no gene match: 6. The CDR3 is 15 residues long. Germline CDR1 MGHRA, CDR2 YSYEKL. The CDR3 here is CASSQGTGEIYEQYF. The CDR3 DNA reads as TGCGCCAGCAGCCAAGGGACAGGAGAAATCTACGAGCAGTACTTC.

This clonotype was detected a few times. CDR3 region: CASSSPGQGNEQYF. The CDR3 DNA sequence: TGTGCCAGCAGCTCCCCGGGACAGGGGAACGAGCAGTACTTC. This chain connects TRBV7-8 to TRBJ2-7; 10 bases are a match to TRBD1. V lost 4 bases and J lost 5; bases outside the gene matches: 5. Germline CDR1 and CDR2: SGHVS and FQNEAQ. CDR3 length: 14 residues.